This T cell receptor (beta chain) was recorded in a study of response to subunit inactivated influenza vaccine (dated by TCRdb to the late 2010s). In terms of the full investigation: Deep quantitative T cell receptor repertoire profiling was used in the study to track responses to a trivalent subunit inactivated influenza vaccine.

Libraries were built with RT-PCR. Reads for this sample came from an Illumina HiSeq 2500. TCRdb trimmed public reads at Q25 via fastp, called clones via MiXCR and kept in-frame beta chains. Rows with one shared CDR3 protein collapse into an entry with the most common genes and DNA. The sample contains hundreds of thousands of distinct CDR3 sequences, about 10% of them found a single time. About 10% of the sample lies in the top ten. What the work shows at the level of the full study, not this receptor alone: It was suggested by the authors that each seasonal influenza vaccination may recruit only a limited number of new T cells.

This clonotype occurred a few times. The antigen it binds to is not known. No much larger clonotype is one base removed from it; base qualities were not supplied. The CDR3 holds 16 amino acids from the cysteine to the phenylalanine. The only DNA kept is the CDR3, 48 bases in frame from the first base. The CDR1 and CDR2 encoded by the germline V gene (reference sequence) are DFQATT and SNEGSKA. Compared with germline, V lacks 3 bases and J lacks 5 bases; bases without a gene match: 10. Separately, the same data were catalogued under a study of T cells expressing NK-cell markers. The second paper states: 5'RACE template switching, by which a universal primer site and unique molecular identifiers were added, was used to make TCR beta cDNA libraries. In sorted CD3+CD56+NKG2C+, CD3+CD56+NKG2C- and CD3+CD56-NKG2C+ T-cell subsets from 7 to 9 donors, TCR beta-chain repertoires were profiled. Seven of the eight sequenced donors were HCMV-seropositive and one was HCMV-seronegative. To restrict sorting to alphabetaTCR-expressing T cells, an anti-gammadeltaTCR antibody was added in several experiments. In a handful of donors, the dominant CD3+CD56+NKG2C+ clonotypes ranked among the top 10 CD8+ clonotypes, making up about 1.0-8% of CD8+ T cells. Those dominant clonotypes were again the most abundant among CD3+CD56-NKG2C+ cells in a handful of donors, at about 25-65%. Whether the expanded NKG2C-expressing T cell clones were specific for HCMV antigens remained unclear. All eight donors whose samples were sequenced were randomly selected healthy volunteers, three of them men and five women. HCMV serostatus was determined by detecting HCMV-specific IgG in serum with a commercial ELISA kit. Ficoll density gradient centrifugation was used to isolate peripheral blood mononuclear cells from blood. Bulk peripheral blood T-cell repertoires were additionally sequenced from unsorted PBMC for six donors. Synthesis of cDNA was primed from the TCR beta constant segment and was followed by two consecutive PCR amplification steps. Illumina HiSeq 2000/2500, MiSeq or NextSeq was used to sequence libraries as 2 x 150 bp reads. MIGEC handled demultiplexing of the reads and grouping by UMI, while MiTCR was used to assemble and quantify clonotypes. To exclude erroneous sequences, any TCR cDNA sequence not supported by at least two reads was discarded. The tcR package was used for downstream repertoire analysis, and clonotypes were matched across fractions by CDR3 nucleotide sequence plus V segment. Antigen specificity was annotated against VDJdb with VDJmatch, allowing one amino acid substitution in CDR3.

This specimen was PBMCs from blood, taken on the day of vaccination. This receptor was identified in a man between 50 and 59 years old who received an inactivated influenza vaccine. Donor details come from another sample of the same person, matched by shared clones. The V gene is TRBV20-1 and the J gene is TRBJ2-3; a stretch of 11 junction bases matches TRBD1. The sequence in DNA is TGCAGTGCTAGCGACGGACAGGGGGCGATGGGAGATACGCAGTATTTT. It codes for CSASDGQGAMGDTQYF.